This T cell receptor (beta chain) was sequenced for a study of T cell repertoires in cytomegalovirus infection. TCRdb analysed the reads with MiXCR anew, one entry per CDR3 protein. The repertoire holds roughly 720,000 distinct CDR3 sequences, with 35% to 45% as singletons. Remarks on this clonotype: Since no conserved phenylalanine or tryptophan closes the CDR3, a read error is the likely cause.

The origin of this receptor is a human donor in good health (CMV status not recorded). Some clones in this sample may be carry-over from other donors' samples. The sample consisted of PBMCs.

CDR3 coding DNA: TGCAGTGCTAGAGAACAGAGGAATCAGCCCCAGCATTTG. Translated: CSAREQRNQPQHL. The chain combines TRBV20-1 with TRBJ1-5; D remains unclear. The germline CDR1 and CDR2 sequences are DFQATT and SNEGSKA (reference sequence). The CDR3 length is 13 residues. The V and J ends lost 0 bases and 4 bases respectively, with 7 bases between them.